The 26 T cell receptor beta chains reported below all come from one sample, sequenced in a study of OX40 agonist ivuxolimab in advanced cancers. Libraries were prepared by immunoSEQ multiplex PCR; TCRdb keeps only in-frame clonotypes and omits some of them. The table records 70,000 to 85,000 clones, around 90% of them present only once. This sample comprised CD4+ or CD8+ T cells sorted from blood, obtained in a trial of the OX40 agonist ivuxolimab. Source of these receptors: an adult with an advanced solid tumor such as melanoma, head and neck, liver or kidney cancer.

Here the CDR3 reads CASSPTNAPETQYF. The CDR3 coding sequence is TGTGCCAGCAGCCCGACTAACGCCCCCGAGACCCAGTACTTC. The chain uses TRBV7-2 and TRBJ2-5; TRBD2 is a possible D gene (5 bases). V lost 5 bases and J 5 bases, leaving 15 bases between the germline ends. The V gene's germline CDR1 is SGHTA and CDR2 FQGNSA. The CDR3 has 14 amino acids.

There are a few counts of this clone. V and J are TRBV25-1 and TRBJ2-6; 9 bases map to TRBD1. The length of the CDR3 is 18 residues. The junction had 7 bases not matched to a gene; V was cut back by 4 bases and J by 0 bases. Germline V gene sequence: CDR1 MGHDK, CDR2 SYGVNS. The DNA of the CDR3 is TGTGCCAGCAGTGGGGGACAGGGTACTAACTCTGGGGCCAACGTCCTGACTTTC. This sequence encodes CASSGGQGTNSGANVLTF.

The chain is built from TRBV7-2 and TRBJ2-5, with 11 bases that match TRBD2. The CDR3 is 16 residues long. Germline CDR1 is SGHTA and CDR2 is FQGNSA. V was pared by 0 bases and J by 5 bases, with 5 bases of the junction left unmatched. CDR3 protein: CASSLASGRAGETQYF. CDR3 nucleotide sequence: TGTGCCAGCAGCTTAGCTAGCGGGAGGGCCGGGGAGACCCAGTACTTC.

CDR3 amino acids: CAISEGLASTGELFF. DNA of the CDR3: TGTGCCATCAGTGAGGGACTAGCGAGTACCGGGGAGCTGTTTTTT. V gene TRBV10-3 combines with J gene TRBJ2-2, with 9 bases aligning to TRBD2. Trimming took 2 bases from V and 5 from J; bases not matched to a gene: 3. Germline-derived CDR1 and CDR2 are ENHRY and SYGVKD. The CDR3 contains 15 residues.

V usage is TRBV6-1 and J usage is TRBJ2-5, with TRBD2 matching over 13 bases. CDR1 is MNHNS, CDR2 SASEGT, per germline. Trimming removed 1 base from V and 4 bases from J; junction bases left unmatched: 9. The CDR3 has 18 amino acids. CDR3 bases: TGTGCCAGCAGTGAAGGCTGGACTAGCGGGAGTAGGGGAGAGACCCAGTACTTC. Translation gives CASSEGWTSGSRGETQYF.

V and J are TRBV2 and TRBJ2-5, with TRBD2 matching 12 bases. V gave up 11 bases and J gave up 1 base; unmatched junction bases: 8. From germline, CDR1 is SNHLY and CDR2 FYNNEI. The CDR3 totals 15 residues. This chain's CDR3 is CAWTSGAWSQETQYF. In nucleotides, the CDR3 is TGTGCCTGGACTAGCGGGGCCTGGTCCCAAGAGACCCAGTACTTC.

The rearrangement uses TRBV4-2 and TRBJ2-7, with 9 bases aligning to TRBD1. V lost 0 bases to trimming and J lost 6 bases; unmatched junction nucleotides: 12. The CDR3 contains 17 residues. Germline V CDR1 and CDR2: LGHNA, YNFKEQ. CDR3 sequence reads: CASSQDRDWTGVCEQYF. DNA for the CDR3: TGTGCCAGCAGCCAAGATCGGGATTGGACAGGGGTCTGCGAGCAGTACTTC.

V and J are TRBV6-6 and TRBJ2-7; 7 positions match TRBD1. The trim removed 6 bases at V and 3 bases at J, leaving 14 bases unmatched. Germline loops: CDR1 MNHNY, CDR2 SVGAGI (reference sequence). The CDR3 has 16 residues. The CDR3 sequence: CASSPKQGFVDYEQYF. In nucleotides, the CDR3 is TGTGCCAGCAGCCCAAAACAGGGGTTCGTCGACTACGAGCAGTACTTC.

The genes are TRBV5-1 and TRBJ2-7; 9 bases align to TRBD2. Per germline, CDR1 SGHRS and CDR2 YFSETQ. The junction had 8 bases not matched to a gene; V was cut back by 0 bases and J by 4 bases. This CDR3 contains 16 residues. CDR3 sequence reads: CASSLGARSGSYEQYF. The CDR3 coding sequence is TGCGCCAGCAGCTTGGGGGCTCGTAGCGGGAGTTACGAGCAGTACTTC. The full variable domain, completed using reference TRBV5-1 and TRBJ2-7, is KAGVTQTPRYLIKTRGQQVTLSCSPISGHRSVSWYQQTPGQGLQFLFEYFSETQRNKGNFPGRFSGRQFSNSRSEMNVSTLELGDSALYLCASSLGARSGSYEQYFGPGTRLTVT.

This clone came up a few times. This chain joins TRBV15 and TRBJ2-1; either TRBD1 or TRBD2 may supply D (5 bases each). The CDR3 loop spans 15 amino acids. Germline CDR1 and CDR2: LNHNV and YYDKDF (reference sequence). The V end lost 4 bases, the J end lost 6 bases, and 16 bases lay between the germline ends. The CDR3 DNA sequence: TGTGCCACCAGCAACCCGGGACCAGGCCTCAATGAGCAGTTCTTC. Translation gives CATSNPGPGLNEQFF.

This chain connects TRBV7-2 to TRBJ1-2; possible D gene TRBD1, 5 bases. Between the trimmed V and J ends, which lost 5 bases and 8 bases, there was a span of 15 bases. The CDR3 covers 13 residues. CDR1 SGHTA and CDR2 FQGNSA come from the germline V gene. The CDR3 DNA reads TGTGCCAGCAGCCAGCAGCAGGGTAGCGGCTACACCTTC. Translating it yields CASSQQQGSGYTF.

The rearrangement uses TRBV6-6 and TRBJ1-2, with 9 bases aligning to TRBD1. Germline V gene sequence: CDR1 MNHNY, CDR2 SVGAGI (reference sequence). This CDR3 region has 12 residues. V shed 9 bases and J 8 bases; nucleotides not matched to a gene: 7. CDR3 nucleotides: TGTGCCAGTGGTCAGGGACAGGGAGGCTACACCTTC. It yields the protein CASGQGQGGYTF.

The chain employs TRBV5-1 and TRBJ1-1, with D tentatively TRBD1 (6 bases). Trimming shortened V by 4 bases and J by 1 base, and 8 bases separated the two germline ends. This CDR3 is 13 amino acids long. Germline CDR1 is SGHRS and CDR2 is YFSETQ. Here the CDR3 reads CASSTTGNTEAFF. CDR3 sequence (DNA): TGCGCCAGCAGCACGACAGGGAACACTGAAGCTTTCTTT.

The CDR3, as DNA: TGCAGCGTTGATAGCGGGAGAGGCTACGAGCAGTACTTC. It translates to CSVDSGRGYEQYF. The rearrangement uses TRBV29-1 and TRBJ2-7; 9 nucleotides line up with TRBD2. V dropped 3 bases and J dropped 3; count of bases not matched to a gene: 3. This CDR3 has 13 residues. The germline V gene has CDR1 SQVTM and CDR2 ANQGSEA.

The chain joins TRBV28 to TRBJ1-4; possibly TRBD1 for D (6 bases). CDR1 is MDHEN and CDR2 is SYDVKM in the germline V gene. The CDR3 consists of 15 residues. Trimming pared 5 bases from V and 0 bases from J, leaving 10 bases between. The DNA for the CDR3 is TGTGCCAGCAGTACGACAGGTACAACTAATGAAAAACTGTTTTTT. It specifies CASSTTGTTNEKLFF.

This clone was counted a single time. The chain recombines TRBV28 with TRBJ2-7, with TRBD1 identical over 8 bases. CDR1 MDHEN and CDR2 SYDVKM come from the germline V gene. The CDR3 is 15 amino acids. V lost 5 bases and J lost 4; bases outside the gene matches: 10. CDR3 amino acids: CASSIFGQGRYEQYF. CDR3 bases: TGTGCCAGCAGTATCTTCGGACAGGGTCGATACGAGCAGTACTTC.

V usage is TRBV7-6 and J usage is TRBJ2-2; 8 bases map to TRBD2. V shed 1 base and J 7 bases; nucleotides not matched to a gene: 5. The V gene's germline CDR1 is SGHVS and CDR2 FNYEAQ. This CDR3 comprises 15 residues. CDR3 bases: TGTGCCAGCAGCTTAGACGGGAGGGCCATCGGGGAGCTGTTTTTT. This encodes CASSLDGRAIGELFF.

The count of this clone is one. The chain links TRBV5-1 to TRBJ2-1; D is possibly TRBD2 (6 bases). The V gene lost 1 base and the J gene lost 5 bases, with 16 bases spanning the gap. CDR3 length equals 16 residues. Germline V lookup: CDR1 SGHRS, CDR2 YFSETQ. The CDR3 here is CASSLQAGSFHNEQFF. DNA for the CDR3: TGCGCCAGCAGCTTGCAGGCGGGATCTTTCCACAATGAGCAGTTCTTC.

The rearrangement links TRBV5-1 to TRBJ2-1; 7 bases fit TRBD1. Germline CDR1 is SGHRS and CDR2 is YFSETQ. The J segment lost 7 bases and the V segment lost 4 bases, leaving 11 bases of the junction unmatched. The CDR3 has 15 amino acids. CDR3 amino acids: CASSLGQDIRNEQFF. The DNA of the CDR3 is TGCGCCAGCAGCCTCGGACAGGACATAAGGAATGAGCAGTTCTTC.

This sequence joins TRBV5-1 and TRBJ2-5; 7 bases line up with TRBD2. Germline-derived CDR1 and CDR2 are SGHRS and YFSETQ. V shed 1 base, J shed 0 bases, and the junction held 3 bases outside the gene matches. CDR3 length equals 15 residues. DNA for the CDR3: TGCGCCAGCAGCTTGCCTAGCGGAAACCAAGAGACCCAGTACTTC. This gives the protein CASSLPSGNQETQYF.

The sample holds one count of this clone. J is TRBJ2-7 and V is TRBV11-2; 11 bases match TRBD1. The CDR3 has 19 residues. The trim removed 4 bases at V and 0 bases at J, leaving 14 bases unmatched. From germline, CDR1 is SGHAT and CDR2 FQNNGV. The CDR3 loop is CASSSGQGAAGYSSYEQYF. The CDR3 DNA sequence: TGTGCCAGCAGCTCTGGACAGGGGGCCGCGGGGTATAGCTCCTACGAGCAGTACTTC.

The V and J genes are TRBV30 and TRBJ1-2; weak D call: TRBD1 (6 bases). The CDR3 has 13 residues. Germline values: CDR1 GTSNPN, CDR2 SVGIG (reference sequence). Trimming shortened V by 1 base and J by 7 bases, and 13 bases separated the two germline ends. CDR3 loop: CAWSGVRGSGYTF. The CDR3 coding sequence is TGTGCCTGGAGTGGTGTGAGGGGGTCTGGCTACACCTTC. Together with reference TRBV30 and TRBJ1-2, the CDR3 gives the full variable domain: SQTIHQWPATLVQPVGSPLSLECTVEGTSNPNLYWYRQAAGRGLQLLFYSVGIGQISSEVPQNLSASRPQDRQFILSSKKLLLSDSGFYLCAWSGVRGSGYTFGSGTRLTVV.

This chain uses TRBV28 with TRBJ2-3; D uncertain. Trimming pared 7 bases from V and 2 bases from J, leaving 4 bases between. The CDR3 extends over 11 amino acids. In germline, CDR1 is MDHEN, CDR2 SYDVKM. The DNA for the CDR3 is TGTGCCAGCATGGACACAGATACGCAGTATTTT. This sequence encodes CASMDTDTQYF.

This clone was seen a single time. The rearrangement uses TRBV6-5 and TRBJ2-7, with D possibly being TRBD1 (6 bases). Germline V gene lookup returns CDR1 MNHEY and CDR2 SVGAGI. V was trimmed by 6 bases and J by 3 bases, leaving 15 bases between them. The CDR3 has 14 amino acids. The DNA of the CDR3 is TGTGCCAGCAGCACCTCATCAGGGGTCTACGAGCAGTACTTC. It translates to CASSTSSGVYEQYF.

DNA for the CDR3: TGTGCCAGCAGCCCTAGCGGAGCTTCCCAAGAGACCCAGTACTTC. Translation gives CASSPSGASQETQYF. This chain joins TRBV4-2 and TRBJ2-5; 7 bases align to TRBD2. The CDR3 is 15 residues long. J gave up 1 base and V 4 bases, and 6 bases lay outside the gene matches. CDR1 LGHNA and CDR2 YNFKEQ come from the germline V gene.

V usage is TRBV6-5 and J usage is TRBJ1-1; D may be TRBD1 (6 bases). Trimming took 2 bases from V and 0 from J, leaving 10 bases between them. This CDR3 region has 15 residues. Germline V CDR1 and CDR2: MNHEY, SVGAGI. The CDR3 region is CASSYTGALNTEAFF. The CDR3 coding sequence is TGTGCCAGCAGTTACACGGGGGCCCTGAACACTGAAGCTTTCTTT.